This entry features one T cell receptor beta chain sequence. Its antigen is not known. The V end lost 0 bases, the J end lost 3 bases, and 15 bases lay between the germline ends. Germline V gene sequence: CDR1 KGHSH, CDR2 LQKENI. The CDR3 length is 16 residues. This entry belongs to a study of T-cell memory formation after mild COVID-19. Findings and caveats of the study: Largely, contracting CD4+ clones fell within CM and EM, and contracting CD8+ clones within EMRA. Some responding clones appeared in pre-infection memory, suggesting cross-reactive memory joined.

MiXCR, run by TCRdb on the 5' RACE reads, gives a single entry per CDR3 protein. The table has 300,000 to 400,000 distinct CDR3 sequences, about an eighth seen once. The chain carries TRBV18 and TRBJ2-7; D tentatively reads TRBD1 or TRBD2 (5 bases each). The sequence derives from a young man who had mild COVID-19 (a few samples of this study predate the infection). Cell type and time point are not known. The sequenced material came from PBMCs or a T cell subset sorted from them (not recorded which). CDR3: CASSPPTGGEFYEQYF. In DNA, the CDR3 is TGTGCCAGCTCACCACCGACTGGGGGTGAGTTCTACGAGCAGTACTTC.